The present T cell receptor (beta chain) was sequenced within a study of blood T cell repertoires in COVID-19. Across the study: T cells, B-cell-depleted T cells, or PBMCs supplied cDNA or gDNA.

This CDR3 spans 14 amino acids. J lost 4 bases, V lost 9 bases, and 8 bases had no gene match. The germline V gene has CDR1 LNHDA and CDR2 SQIVND (reference sequence). Profiled with immunoSEQ multiplex PCR; TCRdb holds only in-frame clones, not every one. Of roughly 30,000 clones in the sample, 93% were seen once. The chain is built from TRBV19 and TRBJ2-1; TRBD2 matches at 8 bases. The sample taken for sequencing was peripheral blood. The TCR comes from a human donor in a cohort sampled during active COVID-19. This CDR3 is CASKAGERYNEQFF. The CDR3 coding sequence is TGTGCCAGCAAAGCGGGGGAGCGGTACAATGAGCAGTTCTTC.